One sample yielded the 15 T cell receptor beta chains listed below, sequenced in a study of tumor-infiltrating lymphocytes in localized non-small cell lung cancer. TCRdb's copy holds only in-frame clones and misses some; the assay was immunoSEQ multiplex PCR. The repertoire includes about 8,900 clones, 60% to 80% of them detected once, and approximately 8.8% sits in the top ten. Source material: uninvolved lung tissue not adjacent to the tumor. The receptors shown here come from a human donor with non-small cell lung cancer.

The chain carries TRBV2 and TRBJ2-3; 12 bases map to TRBD2. This CDR3 contains 15 residues. The germline CDR1 and CDR2 sequences are SNHLY and FYNNEI. Losses at the gene ends were 7 bases for V and 4 bases for J; bases not matched to a gene: 6. This CDR3 reads CASIPLAGGSDTQYF. The CDR3 DNA reads as TGTGCCAGCATTCCCCTAGCGGGAGGGTCAGATACGCAGTATTTT.

This clone is deemed medium-sized. The chain carries TRBV14 and TRBJ1-4; no clear D. This CDR3 is 14 amino acids long. V gave up 6 bases and J gave up 7 bases, with 15 bases separating them. The V gene's germline CDR1 is SGHDN and CDR2 FVKESK. CDR3 DNA: TGTGCCAGCAGTGAAGAAGGCTCTGGTGAAAAACTGTTTTTT. Protein product: CASSEEGSGEKLFF.

The chain recombines TRBV7-2 with TRBJ2-4; 7 bases align to TRBD2. The CDR3 sequence is 15 residues long. Germline values: CDR1 SGHTA, CDR2 FQGNSA. With 0 bases clipped from V and 8 bases from J, the junction kept 7 bases outside the gene matches. CDR3: CASSLALGLGYIQYF. Here the CDR3 DNA reads TGTGCCAGCAGCTTAGCGCTAGGACTAGGGTACATTCAGTACTTC.

The rearrangement joins TRBV11-3 to TRBJ2-6; 9 bases match TRBD1. Germline assignment: CDR1 SGHNT and CDR2 YENEEA. The J segment lost 0 bases and the V segment lost 5 bases, leaving 8 bases of the junction unmatched. There are 18 residues in the CDR3. In DNA form, the CDR3 reads TGTGCCAGCAGCCCCTGGACAGGGGATAGCTCTGGGGCCAACGTCCTGACTTTC. This codes for CASSPWTGDSSGANVLTF.

This clone has more than one count but fewer than ten. V and J are TRBV10-3 and TRBJ2-7; tentative D call: TRBD1 (6 bases). With 4 bases removed from V and 6 bases from J, the gap between germline ends came to 13 bases. CDR3 length: 13 residues. Germline V gene data show CDR1 as ENHRY and CDR2 as SYGVKD. The CDR3 coding sequence is TGTGCCATCAGTGGGGAAACAGGGAGCGAGCAGTACTTC. Encoded protein: CAISGETGSEQYF.

This rearrangement joins TRBV6-6 to TRBJ2-7, with 9 bases fitting TRBD1. The germline CDR1 and CDR2 sequences are MNHNY and SVGAGI (reference sequence). Trimming cost V 4 bases and J 3 bases; bases outside gene matches: 7. CDR3 length equals 15 residues. The CDR3 sequence: CASSFHRDRDYEQYF. DNA for the CDR3: TGTGCCAGCAGTTTTCACCGGGACAGGGACTACGAGCAGTACTTC.

This chain joins TRBV4-3 and TRBJ1-2, with a tentative D call TRBD1 (5 bases). CDR1 is LGHNA and CDR2 is YSLEER in the germline V gene. V lost 0 bases and J 9 bases, leaving 14 bases between the germline ends. The length of the CDR3 is 14 residues. CDR3 bases: TGCGCCAGCAGCCAAGAGGGGACGGCCGTCAGCTACACCTTC. It codes for CASSQEGTAVSYTF.

This chain links TRBV29-1 with TRBJ1-1; D is perhaps TRBD1 (5 bases). V was clipped by 4 bases and J by 4 bases, with 19 bases between them. The CDR3 covers 15 residues. CDR1 SQVTM and CDR2 ANQGSEA come from the germline V gene. The CDR3 loop reads CSVVLGEATSTEAFF. DNA for the CDR3: TGCAGCGTTGTCCTAGGGGAAGCAACCTCCACTGAAGCTTTCTTT.

V usage is TRBV29-1 and J usage is TRBJ1-2; 7 nucleotides line up with TRBD1. Germline V CDR1 and CDR2: SQVTM, ANQGSEA. Germline trimming cut 6 bases from V and 8 bases from J; bases unmatched to any gene: 12. There are 13 residues in the CDR3. CDR3 protein: CSVRQGAAGGYTF. The DNA of the CDR3 is TGCAGCGTAAGACAGGGAGCTGCGGGGGGCTACACCTTC.

The chain recombines TRBV7-2 with TRBJ2-3; unclear D gene. The CDR3 covers 12 residues. Germline lookup yields CDR1 SGHTA and CDR2 FQGNSA. Trimming removed 5 bases at V and 4 bases at J, with 7 bases between. Here the CDR3 reads CASSQAADTQYF. DNA for the CDR3: TGTGCCAGCAGCCAGGCGGCAGATACGCAGTATTTT.

The rearrangement joins TRBV15 to TRBJ2-2; maybe TRBD1 (5 bases). V was trimmed by 3 bases and J by 2 bases, leaving 10 bases between them. The CDR3 is 15 amino acids. The germline V gene has CDR1 LNHNV and CDR2 YYDKDF (reference sequence). The CDR3 loop is CATSRIQGNTGELFF. DNA for the CDR3: TGTGCCACCAGCAGGATCCAGGGAAACACCGGGGAGCTGTTTTTT.

Sample share makes this clone large (0.1 to 1%). The V and J genes are TRBV29-1 and TRBJ2-1; 7 bases agree with TRBD2. CDR3 length equals 14 residues. With 4 bases clipped from V and 6 bases from J, the junction kept 9 bases outside the gene matches. CDR1 is SQVTM and CDR2 is ANQGSEA in the germline V gene. In nucleotides, the CDR3 is TGCAGCGTTGGACGTGGGGGGGTGGGCAATGAGCAGTTCTTC. The encoded protein is CSVGRGGVGNEQFF.

The sample holds a few counts of this clone. This chain joins TRBV5-6 and TRBJ1-5, with D possibly TRBD1 on 5 matching bases. Germline V gene sequence: CDR1 SGHDT, CDR2 YYEEEE. The CDR3 consists of 15 residues. V lost 0 bases and J lost 5, with 12 bases in between. CDR3 loop: CASSLGGTHDQPQHF. In DNA, the CDR3 is TGTGCCAGCAGCTTGGGTGGGACGCATGATCAGCCCCAGCATTTT.

V gene TRBV20-1 combines with J gene TRBJ1-1; no reliable D call. V lost 3 bases to trimming and J lost 1 base, with 3 bases between them. Germline V gene lookup returns CDR1 DFQATT and CDR2 SNEGSKA (reference sequence). This CDR3 is built from 11 residues. The CDR3 protein is CSASWNTEAFF. In DNA, the CDR3 is TGCAGTGCTAGCTGGAACACTGAAGCTTTCTTT.

This clone was recorded once. This chain links TRBV29-1 with TRBJ1-1; tentatively, D is TRBD1 (5 bases). The CDR3 contains 13 residues. Trimming pared 6 bases from V and 1 base from J, leaving 12 bases between. CDR1 is SQVTM, CDR2 ANQGSEA, per germline. CDR3 amino acids: CSVFGGTNTEAFF. The DNA for the CDR3 is TGCAGCGTCTTCGGGGGGACGAACACTGAAGCTTTCTTT.